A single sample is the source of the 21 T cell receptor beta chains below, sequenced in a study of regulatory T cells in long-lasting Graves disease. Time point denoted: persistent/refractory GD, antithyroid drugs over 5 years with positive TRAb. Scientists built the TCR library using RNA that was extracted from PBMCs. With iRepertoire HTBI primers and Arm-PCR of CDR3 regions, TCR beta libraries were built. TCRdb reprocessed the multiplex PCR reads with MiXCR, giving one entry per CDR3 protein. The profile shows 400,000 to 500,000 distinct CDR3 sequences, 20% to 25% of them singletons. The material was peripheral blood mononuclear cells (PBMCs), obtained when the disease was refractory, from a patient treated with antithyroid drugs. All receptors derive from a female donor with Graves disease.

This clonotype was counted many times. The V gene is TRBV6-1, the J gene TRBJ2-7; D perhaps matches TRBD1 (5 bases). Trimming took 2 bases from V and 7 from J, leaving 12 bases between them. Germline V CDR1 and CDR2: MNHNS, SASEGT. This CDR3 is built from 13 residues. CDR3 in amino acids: CASSESQGREQYF. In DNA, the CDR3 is TGTGCCAGCAGTGAATCCCAGGGCAGGGAGCAGTACTTC.

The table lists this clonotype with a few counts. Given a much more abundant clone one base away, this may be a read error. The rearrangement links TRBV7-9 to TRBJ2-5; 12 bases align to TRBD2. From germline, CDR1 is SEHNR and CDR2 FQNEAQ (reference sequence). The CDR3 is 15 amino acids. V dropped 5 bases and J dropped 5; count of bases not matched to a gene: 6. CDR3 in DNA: TGTGCCAGCAGCCCGACTAGCGGGAGTCGGGAGACCCAGTACTTC. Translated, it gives CASSPTSGSRETQYF.

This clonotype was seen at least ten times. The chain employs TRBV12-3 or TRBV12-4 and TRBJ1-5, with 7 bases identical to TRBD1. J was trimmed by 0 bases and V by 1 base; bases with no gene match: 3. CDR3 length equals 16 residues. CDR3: CASSLEGQTSNQPQHF. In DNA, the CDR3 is TGTGCCAGCAGTTTAGAGGGACAGACTAGCAATCAGCCCCAGCATTTT.

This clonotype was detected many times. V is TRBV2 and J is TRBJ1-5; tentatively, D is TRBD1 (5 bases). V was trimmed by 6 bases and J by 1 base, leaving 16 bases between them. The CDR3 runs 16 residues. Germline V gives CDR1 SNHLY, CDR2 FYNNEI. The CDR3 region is CASSPDIPGSNQPQHF. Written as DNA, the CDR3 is TGTGCCAGCAGCCCGGACATCCCCGGAAGCAATCAGCCCCAGCATTTT.

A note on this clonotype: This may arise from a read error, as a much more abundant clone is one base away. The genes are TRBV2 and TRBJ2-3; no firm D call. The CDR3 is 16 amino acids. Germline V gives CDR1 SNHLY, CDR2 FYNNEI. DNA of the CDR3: TGTGTCAGCAGTGTGGGGTCCGCGCGTTTCACAGATACGCAGTATTTT. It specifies CVSSVGSARFTDTQYF.

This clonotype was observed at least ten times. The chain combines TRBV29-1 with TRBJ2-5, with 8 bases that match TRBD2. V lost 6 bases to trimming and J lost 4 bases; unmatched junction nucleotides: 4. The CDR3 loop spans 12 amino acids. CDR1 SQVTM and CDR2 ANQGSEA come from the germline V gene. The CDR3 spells CSVAGDGETQYF. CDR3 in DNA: TGCAGCGTAGCGGGAGATGGAGAGACCCAGTACTTC.

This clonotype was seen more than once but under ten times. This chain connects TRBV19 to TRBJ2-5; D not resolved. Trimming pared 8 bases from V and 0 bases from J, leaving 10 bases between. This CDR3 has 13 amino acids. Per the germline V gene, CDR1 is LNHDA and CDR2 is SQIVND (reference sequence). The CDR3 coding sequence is TGTGCCAGTCAAGCAAGAAACCAAGAGACCCAGTACTTC. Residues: CASQARNQETQYF.

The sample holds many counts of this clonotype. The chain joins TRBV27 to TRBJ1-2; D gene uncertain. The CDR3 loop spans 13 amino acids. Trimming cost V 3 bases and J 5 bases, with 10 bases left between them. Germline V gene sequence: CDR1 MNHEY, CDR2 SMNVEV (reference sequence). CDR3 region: CASSFGPWYGYTF. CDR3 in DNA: TGTGCCAGCAGTTTTGGCCCTTGGTATGGCTACACCTTC.

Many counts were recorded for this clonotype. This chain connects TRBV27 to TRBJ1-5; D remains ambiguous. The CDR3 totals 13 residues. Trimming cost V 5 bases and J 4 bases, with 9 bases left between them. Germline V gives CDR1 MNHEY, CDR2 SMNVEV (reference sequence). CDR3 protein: CASSSLGNQPQHF. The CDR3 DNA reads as TGTGCCAGCAGTAGCCTTGGGAATCAGCCCCAGCATTTT.

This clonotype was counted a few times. This CDR3 reads CASSWDSGDTGELFF. CDR3 nucleotides: TGTGCCAGCAGTTGGGACTCCGGTGACACCGGGGAGCTGTTTTTT. The gene calls are TRBV5-5 and TRBJ2-2, with D maybe TRBD2 (6 bases). The germline V gene encodes CDR1 SGHKS and CDR2 YYEKEE (reference sequence). Trimming removed 5 bases from V and 3 bases from J, with 14 bases in between. The CDR3 totals 15 residues.

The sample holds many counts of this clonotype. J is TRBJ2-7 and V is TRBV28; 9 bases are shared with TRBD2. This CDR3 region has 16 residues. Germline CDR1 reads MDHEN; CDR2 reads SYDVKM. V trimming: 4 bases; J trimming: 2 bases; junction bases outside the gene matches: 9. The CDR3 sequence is CASSSSKLAGAYEQYF. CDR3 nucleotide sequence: TGTGCCAGCAGTTCCTCCAAACTAGCGGGCGCCTACGAGCAGTACTTC.

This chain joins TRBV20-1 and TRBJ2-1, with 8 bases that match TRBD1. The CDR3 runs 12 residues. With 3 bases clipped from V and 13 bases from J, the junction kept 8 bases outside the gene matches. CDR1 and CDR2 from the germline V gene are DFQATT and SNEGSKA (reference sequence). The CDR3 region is CSASPPGGLQFF. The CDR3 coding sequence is TGCAGTGCTAGCCCGCCAGGGGGCCTTCAGTTCTTC.

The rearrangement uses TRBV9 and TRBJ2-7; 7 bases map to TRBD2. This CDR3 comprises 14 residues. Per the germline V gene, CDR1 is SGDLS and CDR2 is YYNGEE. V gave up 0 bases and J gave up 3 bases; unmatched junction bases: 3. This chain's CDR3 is CASSVAGGDYEQYF. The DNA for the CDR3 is TGTGCCAGCAGCGTAGCTGGGGGGGACTACGAGCAGTACTTC.

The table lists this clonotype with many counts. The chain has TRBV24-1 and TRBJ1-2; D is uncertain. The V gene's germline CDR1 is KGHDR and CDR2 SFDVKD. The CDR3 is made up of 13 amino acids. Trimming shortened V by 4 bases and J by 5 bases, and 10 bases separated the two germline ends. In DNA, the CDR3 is TGTGCCACCAGTGACCTCACGGGTTATGGCTACACCTTC. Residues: CATSDLTGYGYTF.

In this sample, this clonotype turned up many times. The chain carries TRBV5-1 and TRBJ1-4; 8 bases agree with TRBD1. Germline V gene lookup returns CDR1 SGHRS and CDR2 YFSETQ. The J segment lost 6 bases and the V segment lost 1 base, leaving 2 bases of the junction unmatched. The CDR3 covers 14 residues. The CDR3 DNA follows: TGCGCCAGCAGCTTGACGACAGGGGATGAAAAACTGTTTTTT. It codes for CASSLTTGDEKLFF. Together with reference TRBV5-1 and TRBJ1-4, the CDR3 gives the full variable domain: KAGVTQTPRYLIKTRGQQVTLSCSPISGHRSVSWYQQTPGQGLQFLFEYFSETQRNKGNFPGRFSGRQFSNSRSEMNVSTLELGDSALYLCASSLTTGDEKLFFGSGTQLSVL.

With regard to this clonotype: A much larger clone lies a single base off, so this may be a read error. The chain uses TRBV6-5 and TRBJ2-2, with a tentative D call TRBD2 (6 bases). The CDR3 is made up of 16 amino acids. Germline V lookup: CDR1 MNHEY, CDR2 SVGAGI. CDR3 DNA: TGTGCCAGCAGTTACGGGACTTTCATGAACATCGGGGAGCTGTTTTTT. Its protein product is CASSYGTFMNIGELFF.

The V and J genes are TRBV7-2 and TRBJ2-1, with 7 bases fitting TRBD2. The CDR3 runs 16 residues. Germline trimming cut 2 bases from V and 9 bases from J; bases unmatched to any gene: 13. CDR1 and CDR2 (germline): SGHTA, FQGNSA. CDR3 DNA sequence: TGTGCCAGCAGCTTATATGGCGGGAGTGCACATGGTGAGCAGTTCTTC. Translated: CASSLYGGSAHGEQFF.

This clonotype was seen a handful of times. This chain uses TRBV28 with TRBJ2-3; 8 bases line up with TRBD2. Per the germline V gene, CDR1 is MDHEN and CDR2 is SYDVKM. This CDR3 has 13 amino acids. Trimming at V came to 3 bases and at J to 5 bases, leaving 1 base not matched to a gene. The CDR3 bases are TGTGCCAGCAGTTTGACTAGCGTAGATACGCAGTATTTT. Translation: CASSLTSVDTQYF.

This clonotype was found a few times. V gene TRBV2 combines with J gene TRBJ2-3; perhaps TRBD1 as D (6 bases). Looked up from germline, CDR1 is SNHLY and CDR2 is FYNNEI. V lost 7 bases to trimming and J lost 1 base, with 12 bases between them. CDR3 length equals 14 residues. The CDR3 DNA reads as TGTGCCAGCAAGGGGGTGGTGGGCACAGATACGCAGTATTTT. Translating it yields CASKGVVGTDTQYF.

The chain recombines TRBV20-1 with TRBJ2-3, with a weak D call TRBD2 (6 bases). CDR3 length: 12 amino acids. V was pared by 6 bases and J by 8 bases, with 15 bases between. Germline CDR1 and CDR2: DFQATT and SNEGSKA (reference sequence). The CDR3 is CSARDWEVTQYF. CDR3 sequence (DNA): TGCAGTGCCCGAGACTGGGAGGTTACGCAGTATTTT.

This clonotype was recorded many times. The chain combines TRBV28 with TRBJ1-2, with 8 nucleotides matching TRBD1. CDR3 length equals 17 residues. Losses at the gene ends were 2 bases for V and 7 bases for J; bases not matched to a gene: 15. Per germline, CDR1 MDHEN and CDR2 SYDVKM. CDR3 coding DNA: TGTGCCAGCAGTTTACCCGGGGCCCTTGGGACAGGCGGTGGCTACACCTTC. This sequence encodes CASSLPGALGTGGGYTF.